The clone carrying this TCR beta chain was recorded a few times. The data were obtained in a study of human T cells and chemical hapten exposure. TCRdb re-derived calls from the RACE reads in MiXCR, one entry per CDR3 protein. The sample has 75,000 to 100,000 distinct CDR3 sequences, under 15% seen once; the top ten hold 2% to 2.5%. Germline CDR1 MNHNS, CDR2 SASEGT. The CDR3 consists of 16 residues. Losses at the gene ends were 10 bases for V and 2 bases for J; bases not matched to a gene: 11. Time point: patch test 1, 2 weeks after DPC sensitization. Treatment defined: therapeutic diphenylcyclopropenone sensitization with weekly scalp DPC.

The source was whole blood, collected in connection with sensitization to the hapten diphenylcyclopropenone (DPC). The gene calls are TRBV6-1 and TRBJ2-5; TRBD2 agrees at 12 bases. The sequence came from a woman aged 40 to 50 with alopecia areata. Some clones in this sample may be carry-over from other donors' samples. For the CDR3, the DNA is TGTGCCATATCAACGGGGCTAGCGGGAGGGCAAGAGACCCAGTACTTC. It translates to CAISTGLAGGQETQYF.